The clone carrying this T cell receptor (beta chain) was counted at least ten times. One end of the junction varies from germline; a read error may be responsible. Molecular barcoded adaptors covering alpha/delta and beta/gamma chains were used on around 400 ng RNA. TCRdb fed the reads into MiXCR, producing one record per CDR3 protein. The sample yields 120,000 or so distinct CDR3 sequences, under 15% seen once. This record belongs to a study of read filtering for tumor transcriptome and immune sequencing. Study-level information: Patients were 17 male and 11 to 15 female, mean age 65.9 years, range roughly 45 to 85. Transcriptome libraries were built from DNase-treated RNA. IR-seq gave about 4 to 10.27 million TCR reads per sample; RNA-seq gave roughly 75 to 1,300.

Sampling of bone marrow took place during active disease in every patient. This CDR3 region has 17 residues. Per the germline V gene, CDR1 is MGHRA and CDR2 is YSYEKL. This sequence originates from a donor over 35 with multiple myeloma. Material: a population of CD138-negative cells sorted from bone marrow. The chain links TRBV4-1 to TRBJ1-5; no firm D call. The CDR3, as DNA: TGTGCCAGCAGCCAAGATGCAGTGGGGAGTAGCAATCAGCCCCAGCATTTT. Encoded protein: CASSQDAVGSSNQPQHF.